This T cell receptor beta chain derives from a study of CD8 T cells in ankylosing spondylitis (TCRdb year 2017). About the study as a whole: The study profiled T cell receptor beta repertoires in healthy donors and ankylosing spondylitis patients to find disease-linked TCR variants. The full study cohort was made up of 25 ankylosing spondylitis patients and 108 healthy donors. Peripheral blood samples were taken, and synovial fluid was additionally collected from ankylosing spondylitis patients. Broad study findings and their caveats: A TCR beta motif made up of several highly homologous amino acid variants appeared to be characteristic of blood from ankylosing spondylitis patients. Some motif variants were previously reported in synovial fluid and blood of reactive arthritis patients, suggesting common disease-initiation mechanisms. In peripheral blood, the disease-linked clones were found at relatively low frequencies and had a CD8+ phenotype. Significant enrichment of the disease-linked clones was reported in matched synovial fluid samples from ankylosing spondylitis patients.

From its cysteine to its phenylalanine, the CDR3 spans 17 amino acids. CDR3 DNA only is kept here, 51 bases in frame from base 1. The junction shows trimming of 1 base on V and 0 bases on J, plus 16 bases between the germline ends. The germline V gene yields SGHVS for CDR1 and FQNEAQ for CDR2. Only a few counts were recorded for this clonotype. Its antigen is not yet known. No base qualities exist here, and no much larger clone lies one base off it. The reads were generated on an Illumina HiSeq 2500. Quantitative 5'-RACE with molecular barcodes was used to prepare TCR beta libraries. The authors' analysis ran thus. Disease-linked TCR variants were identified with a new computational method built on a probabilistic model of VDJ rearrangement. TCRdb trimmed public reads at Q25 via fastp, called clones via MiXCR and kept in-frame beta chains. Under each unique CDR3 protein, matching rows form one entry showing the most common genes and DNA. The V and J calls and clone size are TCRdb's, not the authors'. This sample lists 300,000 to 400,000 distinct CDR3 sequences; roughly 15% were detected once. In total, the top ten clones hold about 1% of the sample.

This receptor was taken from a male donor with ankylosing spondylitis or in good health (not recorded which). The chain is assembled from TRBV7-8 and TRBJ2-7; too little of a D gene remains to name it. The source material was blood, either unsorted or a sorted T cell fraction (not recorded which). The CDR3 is CASSLVGQARSSYEQYF. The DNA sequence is TGTGCCAGCAGCTTAGTAGGGCAGGCAAGGAGCTCCTACGAGCAGTACTTC.